This note documents a single T cell receptor beta chain sequence. Its antigen is still unknown. PCR involved 60 Vbeta and 13 Jbeta primers. TCRdb keeps only in-frame clones here, not all; method: immunoSEQ multiplex PCR. This sample has 130,000 or so clones, with around 72% found just once. This CDR3 region has 14 residues. Per the germline V gene, CDR1 is SGHNT and CDR2 is YENEEA. The V segment lost 5 bases and the J segment 4 bases; nucleotides outside the gene matches: 5. The sample originates from a study of cytomegalovirus exposure and HLA in healthy donors. Study-level background: From donors who were HLA-typed, an early data release held about 85 million unique TCRs. Among the roughly 430 genotyped donors, less than 85% were placed in the Caucasian-associated ancestry cluster.

Study-wide results and caveats: In a later analysis, HLA-C alleles had the fewest associated TCRs, DRB1 alleles the most. Roughly uniform depth of sequencing across donors was assumed in presence/absence analyses.

Sequenced: PBMCs. V gene TRBV11-3 combines with J gene TRBJ2-5, with 9 bases that match TRBD2. The sequence was obtained from a man aged 45-65 years in good health and CMV-seropositive. This chain's CDR3 is CASSAGLAGETQYF. In DNA form, the CDR3 reads TGTGCCAGCAGCGCGGGACTAGCTGGAGAGACCCAGTACTTC.